This T cell receptor (beta chain) was profiled in a study of control samples from healthy donors and cancer patients. Germline CDR1 and CDR2: LNHDA and SQIVND (reference sequence). The V and J ends lost 3 bases and 8 bases respectively, with 13 bases between them. The CDR3 length is 13 residues. Here immunoSEQ multiplex PCR was the method, and the copy in TCRdb shows in-frame clones only, minus some. The sample lists about 140,000 clones; 75% to 95% were seen once. This chain uses TRBV19 with TRBJ1-2, with a weak D call TRBD1 (5 bases). The sample was blood. This TCR came from a man aged 18 to 30 in good health. Here the CDR3 reads CASSILDSGGYTF. In DNA form, the CDR3 reads TGTGCCAGTAGTATTCTAGACAGTGGGGGCTACACCTTC. Based on the CDR3 plus reference TRBV19 and TRBJ1-2, the full variable domain is DGGITQSPKYLFRKEGQNVTLSCEQNLNHDAMYWYRQDPGQGLRLIYYSQIVNDFQKGDIAEGYSVSREKKESFPLTVTSAQKNPTAFYLCASSILDSGGYTFGSGTRLTVV.